This is a list of T cell receptor beta chains from one sample in a study of blood T cells in healthy people across ages. TCRdb processed the 5' RACE reads anew with MiXCR; each CDR3 protein has one entry. Of approximately 670,000 distinct CDR3 sequences listed, about 43% were seen once; the top ten hold 30%. The material sequenced was blood. Receptors originate from a man aged 80 or over in good health. The CDR3 runs from the conserved cysteine through the conserved F or W. D genes are given only for firm matches. Size is stated for part of the rows, as once, few or many counts, or as a class when the clone is expanded.

TRBV7-2	.	TRBJ2-7	TRBD1	TGTGCCAGCAGCAGGGACAGCCCGGGGGAGCAGTACTTC	CASSRDSPGEQYF
TRBV5-1	many	TRBJ2-7	TRBD1	TGCGCCAGCAGCTTGGAGGGACAGGGCCACGAGCAGTACTTC	CASSLEGQGHEQYF
TRBV7-6	few	TRBJ2-7	TRBD2	TGTGCCAGCAGCTTCGGGACTAGCGGAACCTACGAGCAGTACTTC	CASSFGTSGTYEQYF
TRBV20-1	.	TRBJ2-7	TRBD1	TGCAGTGCTCACAACAGGGGGTTGTACGAGCAGTACTTC	CSAHNRGLYEQYF
TRBV20-1	few	TRBJ2-4	.	TGCAGTGCTAGAGACGTTCGGGAAGACAAAAACATTCAGTACTTC	CSARDVREDKNIQYF
TRBV6-6	few	TRBJ2-7	.	TGTGCCAGCAGTCCGGGCCTAGCCCCCTACGAGCAGTACTTC	CASSPGLAPYEQYF
TRBV18	.	TRBJ1-1	.	TGTGCCAGCTCACCCCAGGGGCTGCGACGAGAAGCTTTCTTT	CASSPQGLRREAFF
TRBV18	.	TRBJ2-1	TRBD2	TGTGCCAGCTCACTACTTTCGGGAGGCTCAAAGGACAATGAGCAGTTCTTC	CASSLLSGGSKDNEQFF
TRBV12-3/TRBV12-4	few	TRBJ2-7	.	TGTGCCAGCAGTTTAGGGGCTAGCGCTCCCTACGAGCAGTACTTC	CASSLGASAPYEQYF
TRBV6-2/TRBV6-3	.	TRBJ2-7	.	TGTGCCAGCAGTCAACCCCCGGTCGACGTACCGTACTTC	CASSQPPVDVPYF
TRBV10-3	few	TRBJ1-1	.	TGTGCCATCAGTGAGCCTACAGATTCTGCTGAAGCTTTCTTT	CAISEPTDSAEAFF
TRBV28	.	TRBJ2-7	.	TGTGCCAGCAGTTTACGAGAGGGGAAGTACGAGCAGTACTTC	CASSLREGKYEQYF
TRBV4-2	.	TRBJ2-5	TRBD2	TGTGTCAGCAGCCAAGACGGGGCTAGCGGGAGTATGAAGACCCAGTACTTC	CVSSQDGASGSMKTQYF
TRBV7-2	.	TRBJ2-3	TRBD2	TGTGCCAGCAGCTTAATTCCGGGACTAGCGGGCACAGATACGCAGTATTTT	CASSLIPGLAGTDTQYF
TRBV6-2/TRBV6-3	.	TRBJ2-5	.	TGTGCCAGCAGTCCCGGTAAAGGGGCCTGGGGAGAGACCCAGTACTTC	CASSPGKGAWGETQYF
TRBV10-2	few	TRBJ2-3	.	TGCGCCAGCAGTGAGAGCCCGTTCAGGGGTCCCCCCGGAGATACGCAGTATTTT	CASSESPFRGPPGDTQYF
TRBV27	once	TRBJ1-4	TRBD1	TGTGCCAGCAGTACAGGGGGCATTGAAAAACTGTTTTTT	CASSTGGIEKLFF
TRBV28	.	TRBJ1-1	.	TGTGCCAGCAGAAGTGGAGGGCCGGACACTGAAGCTTTCTTT	CASRSGGPDTEAFF
TRBV6-2/TRBV6-3	.	TRBJ2-3	TRBD1	TGTGCCAGCAGGGTGACAGGGGGCGGAGATACGCAGTATTTT	CASRVTGGGDTQYF
TRBV5-4	few	TRBJ1-1	.	TGTGCCAGCAGCTTGGACACGATGAACACTGAAGCTTTCTTT	CASSLDTMNTEAFF
TRBV10-2	.	TRBJ1-2	.	TGCGCCAGCACCGCTAACGGATACGGCTACACCTTC	CASTANGYGYTF
TRBV20-1	few	TRBJ2-4	TRBD1	TGCAGTGCTAACGACAGGGCTAAAAACATTCAGTACTTC	CSANDRAKNIQYF
TRBV6-2/TRBV6-3	many	TRBJ2-7	TRBD2	TGTGCCAGCAGAGACAGCGGGAGAGCTTACGAGCAGTACTTC	CASRDSGRAYEQYF
TRBV11-2	few	TRBJ2-5	.	TGTGCCAGCAGCTTATCGGAGGACGGGGGCGTCTTAGAGACCCAGTACTTC	CASSLSEDGGVLETQYF
TRBV9	few	TRBJ2-1	TRBD2	TGTGCCAGCAGCACCGCGCTAGCGGGAGGGTGGAGTGAGCAGTTCTTC	CASSTALAGGWSEQFF
TRBV20-1	.	TRBJ2-7	TRBD1	TGCAGTGCTAGACGGACAGGGGCCACCTACGAGCAGTACTTC	CSARRTGATYEQYF
TRBV7-3	.	TRBJ2-1	.	TGTGCCAGCAGCCCGTTCGGGACGGCCAACAATGAGCAGTTCTTC	CASSPFGTANNEQFF
TRBV20-1	many	TRBJ2-1	TRBD2	TGCAGTGCTACTAGCGGGGGGGACAACGGAGATGAGCAGTTCTTC	CSATSGGDNGDEQFF
TRBV28	few	TRBJ2-4	.	TGTGCCAGCGGTTTCGGCGGGACCAGGGGGAACATTCAGTACTTC	CASGFGGTRGNIQYF
TRBV7-2	.	TRBJ2-3	.	TGTGCCAGCAGCCCCTGGCGCGAACCCACAGATACGCAGTATTTT	CASSPWREPTDTQYF
TRBV3-1	once	TRBJ1-4	.	TGTGCCAGCAGCCGTGTGAAACATGAACAACTGTTTTTT	CASSRVKHEQLFF
TRBV20-1	few	TRBJ2-7	TRBD2	TGCAGTGCATTGAGCGGGGGGAGCTCCTACGAGCAGTACTTC	CSALSGGSSYEQYF
TRBV7-2	.	TRBJ2-7	.	TGTGCCAGCAGCTTAAGTCGGGCGGTTTCCTACAATGAGCAGTACTTC	CASSLSRAVSYNEQYF
TRBV27	.	TRBJ2-1	TRBD1	TGTGCCTGCAGTTTAAAAGGACAGGGTAACTACAATGAGCAGTTCTTC	CACSLKGQGNYNEQFF
TRBV7-6	few	TRBJ2-3	.	TGTGCCAGTGCTACGGGAGCAAGCACAGATACGCAGTATTTT	CASATGASTDTQYF
TRBV7-9	.	TRBJ1-1	.	TGTGCCAGCACACTTTGGAGTACTGAAGCTTTCTTT	CASTLWSTEAFF
TRBV10-3	few	TRBJ2-7	.	TGTGCCATCATGGGGGCAGGGTCCTACGAGCAGTACTTC	CAIMGAGSYEQYF
TRBV27	.	TRBJ2-1	.	TGTGCCAGCAGTTTATCCCCCACCGGCGGCGAATCCTACAATGAGCAGTTCTTC	CASSLSPTGGESYNEQFF
TRBV4-2	.	TRBJ2-3	.	TGTGCCAGCAGCCAAGATGATCCCCGAGAGGCAGATACGCAGTATTTT	CASSQDDPREADTQYF
TRBV27	.	TRBJ1-1	.	TGTGCCAGCAGGCTGATTCGTCCCAGGGAGGAGAAGGCTGAAGCTTTCTTT	CASRLIRPREEKAEAFF
TRBV20-1	few	TRBJ2-7	.	TGCAGTGCTAGAGAACCAGGCAGGGGAACCGAGCAGTACTTC	CSAREPGRGTEQYF
TRBV25-1	.	TRBJ1-2	.	TGTGCCAGCAGTGACGTGGGGGTCGCCGATACCTATAGCTACACCTTC	CASSDVGVADTYSYTF
TRBV6-2/TRBV6-3	.	TRBJ2-7	.	TGTGCCAGCAGCGAGGCGGGCTCCTCCTCCTACGAGCAGTACTTC	CASSEAGSSSYEQYF
TRBV29-1	few	TRBJ2-3	TRBD2	TGCAGCGTTGAGGGTGCTAGCGGGAGGGCCACAGATACGCAGTATTTT	CSVEGASGRATDTQYF
TRBV3-1	few	TRBJ2-7	.	TGTGCCAGCAGCCCAAACTGGGGGGACGTCGAGCAGTACTTC	CASSPNWGDVEQYF
TRBV5-8	.	TRBJ2-5	.	TGTGCCAGCAGCCGGGACTTCAGGACCCAGTACTTC	CASSRDFRTQYF
TRBV6-6	few	TRBJ2-4	.	TGTGCCAGCAGTTACTCGAGTAGGGAGCAGTACTTC	CASSYSSREQYF
TRBV5-1	.	TRBJ2-5	.	TGCGCCAGCAGCGGGGATTTGGTGGAAGAGACCCAGTACTTC	CASSGDLVEETQYF
TRBV4-3	few	TRBJ2-4	.	TGCGCCAGCAGCCGCAGCAGGGGAGCCAAAAACATTCAGTACTTC	CASSRSRGAKNIQYF
TRBV28	.	TRBJ2-1	TRBD2	TGTGCCAGCAGTTCCCCCGGTGTTAGCGGGAAATCGGAGTTCTTC	CASSSPGVSGKSEFF
TRBV12-3/TRBV12-4	few	TRBJ2-7	.	TGTGCCAGCAGCTCTGACCGCGGAATCTACGAGCAGTACTTC	CASSSDRGIYEQYF
TRBV7-9	.	TRBJ2-5	TRBD2	TGTGCCAGCAGCCCTCGGACTAGCGCGAACCAAGAGACCCAGTACTTC	CASSPRTSANQETQYF
TRBV6-5	.	TRBJ1-2	.	TGTGCCAGCAGAGTACAGGGTGGTGGCTACACCTTC	CASRVQGGGYTF